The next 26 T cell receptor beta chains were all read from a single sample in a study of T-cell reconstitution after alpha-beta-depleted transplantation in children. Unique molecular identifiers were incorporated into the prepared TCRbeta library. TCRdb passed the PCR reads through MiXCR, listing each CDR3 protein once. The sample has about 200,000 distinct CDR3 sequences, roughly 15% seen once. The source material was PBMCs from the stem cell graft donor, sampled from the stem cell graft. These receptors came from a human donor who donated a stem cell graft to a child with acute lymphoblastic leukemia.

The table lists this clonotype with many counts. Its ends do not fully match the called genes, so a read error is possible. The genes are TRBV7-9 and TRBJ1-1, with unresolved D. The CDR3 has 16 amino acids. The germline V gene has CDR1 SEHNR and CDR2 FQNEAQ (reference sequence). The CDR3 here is CASSLGFGEVKTEAFF. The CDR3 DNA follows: TGTGCCAGCAGCTTAGGGTTCGGGGAGGTGAAGACTGAAGCTTTCTTT.

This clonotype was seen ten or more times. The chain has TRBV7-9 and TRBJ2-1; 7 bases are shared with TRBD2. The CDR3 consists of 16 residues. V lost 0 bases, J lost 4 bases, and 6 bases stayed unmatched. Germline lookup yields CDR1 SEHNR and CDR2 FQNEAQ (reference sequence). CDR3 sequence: CASSLAPSGDYNEQFF. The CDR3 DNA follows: TGTGCCAGCAGCTTAGCGCCCAGCGGGGATTACAATGAGCAGTTCTTC.

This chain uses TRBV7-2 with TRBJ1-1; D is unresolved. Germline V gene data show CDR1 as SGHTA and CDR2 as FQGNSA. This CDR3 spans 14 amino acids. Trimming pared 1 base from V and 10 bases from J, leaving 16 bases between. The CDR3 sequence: CASSLGPGLPGAFF. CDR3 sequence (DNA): TGTGCCAGCAGCTTAGGCCCTGGATTACCGGGAGCTTTCTTT.

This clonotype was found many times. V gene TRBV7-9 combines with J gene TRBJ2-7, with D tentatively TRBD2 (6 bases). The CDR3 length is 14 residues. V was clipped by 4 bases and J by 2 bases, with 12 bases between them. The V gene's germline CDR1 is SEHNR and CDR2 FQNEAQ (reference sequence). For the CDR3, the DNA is TGTGCCAGCAGCTGGGTGGGAGGAACCTACGAGCAGTACTTC. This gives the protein CASSWVGGTYEQYF.

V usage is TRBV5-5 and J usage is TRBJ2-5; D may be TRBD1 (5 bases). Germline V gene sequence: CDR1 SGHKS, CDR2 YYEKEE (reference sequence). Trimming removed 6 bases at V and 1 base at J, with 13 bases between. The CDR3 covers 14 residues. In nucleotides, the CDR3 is TGTGCCAGCACCGCAGGGCCCCTCCAAGAGACCCAGTACTTC. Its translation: CASTAGPLQETQYF.

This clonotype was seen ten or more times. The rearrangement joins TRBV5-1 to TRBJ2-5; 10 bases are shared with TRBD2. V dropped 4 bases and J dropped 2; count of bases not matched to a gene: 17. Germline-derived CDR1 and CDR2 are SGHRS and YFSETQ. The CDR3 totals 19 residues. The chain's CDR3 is CASSGHSGRPLVRQETQYF. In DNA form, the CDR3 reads TGCGCCAGCAGCGGTCATAGCGGGAGGCCGCTTGTAAGACAAGAGACCCAGTACTTC.

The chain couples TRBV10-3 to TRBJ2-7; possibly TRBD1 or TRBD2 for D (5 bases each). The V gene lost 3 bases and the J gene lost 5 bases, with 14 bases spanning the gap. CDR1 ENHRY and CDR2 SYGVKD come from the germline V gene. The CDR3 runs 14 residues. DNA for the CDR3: TGTGCCATCAGTGATCCTTCTCAGGGAGACGAGCAGTACTTC. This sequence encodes CAISDPSQGDEQYF.

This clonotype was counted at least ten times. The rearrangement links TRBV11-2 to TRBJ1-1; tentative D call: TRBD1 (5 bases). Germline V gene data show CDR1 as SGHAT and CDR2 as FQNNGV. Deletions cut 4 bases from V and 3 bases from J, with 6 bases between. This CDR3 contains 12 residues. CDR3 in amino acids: CASSWGDTEAFF. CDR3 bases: TGTGCCAGCAGCTGGGGGGACACTGAAGCTTTCTTT.

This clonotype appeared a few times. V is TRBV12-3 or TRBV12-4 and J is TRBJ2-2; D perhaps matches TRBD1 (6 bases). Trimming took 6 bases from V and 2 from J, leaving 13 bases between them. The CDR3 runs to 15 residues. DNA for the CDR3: TGTGCCAGCAGGACCGCACAGGGCAACACCGGGGAGCTGTTTTTT. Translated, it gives CASRTAQGNTGELFF.

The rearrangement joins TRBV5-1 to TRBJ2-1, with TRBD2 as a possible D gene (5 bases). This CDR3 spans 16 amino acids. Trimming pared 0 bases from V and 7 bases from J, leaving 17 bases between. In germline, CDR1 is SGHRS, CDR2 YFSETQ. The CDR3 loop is CASSLALVGIGNEQFF. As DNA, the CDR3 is TGCGCCAGCAGCTTGGCTCTGGTCGGGATAGGTAATGAGCAGTTCTTC.

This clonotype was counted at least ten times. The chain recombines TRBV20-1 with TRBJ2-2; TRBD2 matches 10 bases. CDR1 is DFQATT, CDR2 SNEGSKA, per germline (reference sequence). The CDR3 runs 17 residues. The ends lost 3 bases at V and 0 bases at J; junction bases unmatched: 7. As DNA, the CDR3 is TGCAGTGCTAGGAATAGACTAGCGGGCCCGAACACCGGGGAGCTGTTTTTT. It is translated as CSARNRLAGPNTGELFF.

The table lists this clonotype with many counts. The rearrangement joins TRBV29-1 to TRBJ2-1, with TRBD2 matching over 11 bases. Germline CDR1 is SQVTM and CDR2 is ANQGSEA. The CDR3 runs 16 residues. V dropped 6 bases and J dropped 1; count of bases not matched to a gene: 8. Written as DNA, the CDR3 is TGCAGCGTCGCATCGCTAGCGGGAGGTTCCTACAATGAGCAGTTCTTC. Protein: CSVASLAGGSYNEQFF.

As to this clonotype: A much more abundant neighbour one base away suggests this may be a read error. The CDR3 region is CASSPRDRGDEKLFF. As DNA, the CDR3 is TGTGCCAGCAGCCCCCGGGACAGAGGAGATGAAAAACTGTTTTTT. The chain joins TRBV4-2 to TRBJ1-4; 7 bases line up with TRBD1. CDR1 and CDR2 (germline): LGHNA, YNFKEQ. This CDR3 is built from 15 residues. Trimming took 4 bases from V and 6 from J; bases not matched to a gene: 8.

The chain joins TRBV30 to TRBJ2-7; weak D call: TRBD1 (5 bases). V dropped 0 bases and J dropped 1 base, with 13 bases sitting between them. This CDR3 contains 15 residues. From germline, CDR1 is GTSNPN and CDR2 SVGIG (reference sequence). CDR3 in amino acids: CAWSVPRVGSYEQYF. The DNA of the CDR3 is TGTGCCTGGAGTGTCCCCAGGGTTGGGTCCTACGAGCAGTACTTC.

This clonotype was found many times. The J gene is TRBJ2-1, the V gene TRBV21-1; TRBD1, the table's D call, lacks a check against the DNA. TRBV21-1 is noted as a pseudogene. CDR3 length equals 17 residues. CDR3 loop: CASSQWGGTGAGNEQFF. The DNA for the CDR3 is TGTGCCAGCAGCCAATGGGGTGGGACAGGGGCCGGGAATGAGCAGTTCTTC.

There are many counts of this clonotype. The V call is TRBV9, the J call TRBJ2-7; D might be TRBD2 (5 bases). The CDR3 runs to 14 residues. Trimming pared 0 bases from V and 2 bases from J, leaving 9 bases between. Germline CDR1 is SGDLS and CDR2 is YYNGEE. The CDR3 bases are TGTGCCAGCAGCGTAGGGACTGGTACCTACGAGCAGTACTTC. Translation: CASSVGTGTYEQYF.

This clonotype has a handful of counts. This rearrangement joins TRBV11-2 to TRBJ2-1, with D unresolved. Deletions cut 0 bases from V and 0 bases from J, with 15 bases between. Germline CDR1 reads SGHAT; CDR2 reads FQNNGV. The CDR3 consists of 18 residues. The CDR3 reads CASSLEGGNVPSYNEQFF. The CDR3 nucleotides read TGTGCCAGCAGCTTAGAGGGTGGTAACGTCCCCTCCTACAATGAGCAGTTCTTC.

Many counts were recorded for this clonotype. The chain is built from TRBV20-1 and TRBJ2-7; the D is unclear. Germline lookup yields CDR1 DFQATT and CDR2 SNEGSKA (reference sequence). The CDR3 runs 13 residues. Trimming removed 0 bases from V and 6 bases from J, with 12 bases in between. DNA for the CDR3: TGCAGTGCTAGAGAGTCGGGCTGGGGCGAGCAGTACTTC. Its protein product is CSARESGWGEQYF.

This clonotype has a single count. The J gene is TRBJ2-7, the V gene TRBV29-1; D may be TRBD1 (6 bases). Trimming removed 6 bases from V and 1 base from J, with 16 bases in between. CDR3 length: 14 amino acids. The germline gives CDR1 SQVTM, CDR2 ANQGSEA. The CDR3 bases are TGCAGCGTGACCGACAGGACTGGATCCTACGAGCAGTACTTC. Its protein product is CSVTDRTGSYEQYF.

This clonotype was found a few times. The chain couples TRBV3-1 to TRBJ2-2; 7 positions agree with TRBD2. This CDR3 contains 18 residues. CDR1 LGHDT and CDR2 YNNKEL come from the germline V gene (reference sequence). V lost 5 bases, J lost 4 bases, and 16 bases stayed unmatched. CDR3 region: CASSRESLAGVGTGELFF. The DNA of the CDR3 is TGTGCCAGCAGCAGAGAAAGCTTGGCGGGAGTTGGCACCGGGGAGCTGTTTTTT.

This CDR3 reads CASSFPTNRGSYNSPLHF. In nucleotides, the CDR3 is TGTGCCAGCAGCTTCCCCACGAACAGGGGATCCTATAATTCACCCCTCCACTTT. The chain links TRBV11-1 to TRBJ1-6; 7 bases agree with TRBD1. The V and J ends lost 3 bases and 1 base, in that order; junction bases with no gene match: 9. CDR3 length: 18 residues. Germline V gives CDR1 SGHAT, CDR2 FQDESV (reference sequence).

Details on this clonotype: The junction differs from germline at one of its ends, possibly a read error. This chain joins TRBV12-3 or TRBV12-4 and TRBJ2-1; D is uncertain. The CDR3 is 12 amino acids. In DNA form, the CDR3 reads TGTGCCAGCAGATACTCCTACCATGAGCAGTTCTTC. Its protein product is CASRYSYHEQFF.

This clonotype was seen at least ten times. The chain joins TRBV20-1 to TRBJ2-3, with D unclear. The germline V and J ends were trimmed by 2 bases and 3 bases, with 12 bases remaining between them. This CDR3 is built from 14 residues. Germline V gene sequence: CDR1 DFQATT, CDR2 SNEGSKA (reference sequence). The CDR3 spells CSARSHLGTDTQYF. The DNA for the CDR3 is TGCAGTGCTAGATCGCATCTCGGGACAGATACGCAGTATTTT.

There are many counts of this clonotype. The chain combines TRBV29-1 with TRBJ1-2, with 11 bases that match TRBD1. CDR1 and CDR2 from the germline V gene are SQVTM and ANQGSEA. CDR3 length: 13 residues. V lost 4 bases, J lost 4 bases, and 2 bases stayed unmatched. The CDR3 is CSVGDRGIYGYTF. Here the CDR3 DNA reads TGCAGCGTTGGGGACAGGGGGATCTATGGCTACACCTTC.

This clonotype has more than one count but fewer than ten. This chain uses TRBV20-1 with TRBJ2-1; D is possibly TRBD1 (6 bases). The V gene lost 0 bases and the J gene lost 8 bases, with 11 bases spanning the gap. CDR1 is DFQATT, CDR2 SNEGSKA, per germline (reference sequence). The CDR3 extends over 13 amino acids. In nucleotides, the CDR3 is TGCAGTGCTAGAGACGGCAGGGGCGATGAGCAGTTCTTC. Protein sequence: CSARDGRGDEQFF.

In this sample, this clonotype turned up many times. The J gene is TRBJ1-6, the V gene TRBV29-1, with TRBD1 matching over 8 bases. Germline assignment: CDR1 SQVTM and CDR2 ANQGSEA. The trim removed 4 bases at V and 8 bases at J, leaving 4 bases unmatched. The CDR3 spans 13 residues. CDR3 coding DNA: TGCAGCGTTGGAGACAGGGGAGATTCACCCCTCCACTTT. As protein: CSVGDRGDSPLHF.